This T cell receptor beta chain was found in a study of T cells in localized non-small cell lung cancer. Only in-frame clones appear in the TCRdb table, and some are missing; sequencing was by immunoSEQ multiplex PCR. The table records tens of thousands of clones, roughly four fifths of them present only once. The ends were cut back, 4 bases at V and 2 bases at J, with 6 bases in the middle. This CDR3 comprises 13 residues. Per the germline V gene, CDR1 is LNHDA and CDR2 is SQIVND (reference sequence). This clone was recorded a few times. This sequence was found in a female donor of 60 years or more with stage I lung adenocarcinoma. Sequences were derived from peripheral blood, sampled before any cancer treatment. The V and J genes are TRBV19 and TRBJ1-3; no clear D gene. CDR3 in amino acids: CASSSRAGNTIYF. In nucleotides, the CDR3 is TGTGCCAGTAGTAGCCGGGCTGGAAACACCATATATTTT.